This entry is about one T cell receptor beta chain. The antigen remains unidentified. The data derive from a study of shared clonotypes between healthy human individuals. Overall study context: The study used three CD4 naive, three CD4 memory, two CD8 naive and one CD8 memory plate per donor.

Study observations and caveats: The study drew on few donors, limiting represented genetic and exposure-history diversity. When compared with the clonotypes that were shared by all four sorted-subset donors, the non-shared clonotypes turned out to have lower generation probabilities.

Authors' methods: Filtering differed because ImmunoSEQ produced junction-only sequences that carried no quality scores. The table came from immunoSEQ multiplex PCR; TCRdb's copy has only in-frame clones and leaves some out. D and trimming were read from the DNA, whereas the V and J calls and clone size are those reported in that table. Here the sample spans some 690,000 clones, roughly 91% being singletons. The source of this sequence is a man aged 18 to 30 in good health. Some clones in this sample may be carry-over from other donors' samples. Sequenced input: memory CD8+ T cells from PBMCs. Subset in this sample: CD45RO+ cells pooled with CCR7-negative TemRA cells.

The DNA of the CDR3 is TGTGCCAGCAGCCCCCCCCTGGGAAGGGTCCGCGAGCAGTACTTC. Translating it yields CASSPPLGRVREQYF. The gene calls are TRBV7-2 and TRBJ2-7; D remains unclear. Germline assignment: CDR1 SGHTA and CDR2 FQGNSA. Trimming removed 5 bases from V and 6 bases from J, with 20 bases in between. The CDR3 totals 15 residues.